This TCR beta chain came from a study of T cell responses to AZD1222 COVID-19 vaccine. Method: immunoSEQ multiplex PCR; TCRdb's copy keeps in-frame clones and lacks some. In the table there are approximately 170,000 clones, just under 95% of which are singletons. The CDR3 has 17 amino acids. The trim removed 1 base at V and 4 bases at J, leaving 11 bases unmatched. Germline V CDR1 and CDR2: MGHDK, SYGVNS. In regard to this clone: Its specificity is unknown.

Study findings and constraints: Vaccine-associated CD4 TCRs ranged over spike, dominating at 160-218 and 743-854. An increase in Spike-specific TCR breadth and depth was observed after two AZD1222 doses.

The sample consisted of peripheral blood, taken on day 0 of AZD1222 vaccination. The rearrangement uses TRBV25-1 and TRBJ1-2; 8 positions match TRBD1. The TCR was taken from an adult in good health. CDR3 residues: CASSESGTGPKGYGYTF. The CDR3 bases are TGTGCCAGCAGTGAATCGGGGACAGGACCCAAGGGCTATGGCTACACCTTC.